These 26 T cell receptor beta chains share one sample of origin, sequenced in a study of CD8 T cells in ankylosing spondylitis. MiXCR, applied by TCRdb to the 5' RACE reads, yields one record per CDR3 protein. Found here are about 270,000 distinct CDR3 sequences, 32% of them singletons; the top ten hold approximately 4.6%. Material: blood, either unsorted or a sorted T cell fraction (not recorded which). These receptors originate from a male donor with ankylosing spondylitis or in good health (not recorded which).

In this sample, this clonotype turned up a few times. V is TRBV12-3 or TRBV12-4 and J is TRBJ1-3, with a possible D match to TRBD1 (6 bases). The CDR3 sequence is 18 residues long. The V and J ends lost 8 bases and 3 bases respectively, with 26 bases between them. For the CDR3, the DNA is TGTGCCAGCCGAACGGACAGAATCAGTTGGGGTAGTGGAAACACCATATATTTT. It codes for CASRTDRISWGSGNTIYF.

A few counts support this clonotype. This chain connects TRBV20-1 to TRBJ1-5; D remains ambiguous. The CDR3 runs 14 residues. CDR1 DFQATT and CDR2 SNEGSKA come from the germline V gene (reference sequence). V lost 3 bases, J lost 4 bases, and 13 bases lay in between. The chain's CDR3 is CSASDSRPNQPQHF. In nucleotides, the CDR3 is TGCAGTGCTAGTGACTCTCGCCCTAATCAGCCCCAGCATTTT.

This clonotype was counted only a few times. The J gene is TRBJ1-1, the V gene TRBV5-1; D not certain. V lost 4 bases, J lost 1 base, and 14 bases lay in between. Germline CDR1 reads SGHRS; CDR2 reads YFSETQ. The CDR3 is 15 amino acids. The CDR3 loop reads CASSGKEGANTEAFF. CDR3 nucleotide sequence: TGCGCCAGCAGCGGGAAGGAGGGCGCGAACACTGAAGCTTTCTTT.

The chain links TRBV11-2 to TRBJ2-1, with TRBD2 identical over 8 bases. Per the germline V gene, CDR1 is SGHAT and CDR2 is FQNNGV. V shed 5 bases, J shed 10 bases, and the junction held 7 bases outside the gene matches. This CDR3 comprises 13 residues. The CDR3 DNA sequence: TGTGCCAGCAGCCGTCTCCGGGAGGGGGAGCAGTTCTTC. This translates into CASSRLREGEQFF. The complete variable domain, with remaining parts taken from reference TRBV11-2 and TRBJ2-1, reads EAGVAQSPRYKIIEKRQSVAFWCNPISGHATLYWYQQILGQGPKLLIQFQNNGVVDDSQLPKDRFSAERLKGVDSTLKIQPAKLEDSAVYLCASSRLREGEQFFGPGTRLTVL.

In this sample, this clonotype turned up a few times. The rearrangement uses TRBV6-5 and TRBJ2-1, with TRBD1 as a possible D gene (5 bases). Trimming took 4 bases from V and 7 from J, leaving 20 bases between them. CDR1 MNHEY and CDR2 SVGAGI come from the germline V gene. This CDR3 comprises 16 residues. CDR3 amino acids: CASSSPLSDTRNEQFF. The CDR3 coding sequence is TGTGCCAGCAGTTCCCCCCTATCGGACACACGGAATGAGCAGTTCTTC.

This clonotype was detected a few times. This sequence joins TRBV20-1 and TRBJ2-5; 7 bases agree with TRBD2. Germline V gene lookup returns CDR1 DFQATT and CDR2 SNEGSKA (reference sequence). Trimming removed 3 bases from V and 1 base from J; junction bases left unmatched: 8. There are 15 residues in the CDR3. The CDR3 nucleotides read TGCAGTGCTAGGGGCGGCGGGGGACCCCAAGAGACCCAGTACTTC. Translated, it gives CSARGGGGPQETQYF.

This clonotype has only a few counts. This chain joins TRBV5-1 and TRBJ1-2, with unresolved D. V lost 0 bases to trimming and J lost 4 bases, with 7 bases between them. The CDR3 sequence is 13 residues long. The germline CDR1 and CDR2 sequences are SGHRS and YFSETQ. The CDR3 protein is CASSLEQSYGYTF. The CDR3 bases are TGCGCCAGCAGCTTGGAACAGTCCTATGGCTACACCTTC. Based on the CDR3 plus reference TRBV5-1 and TRBJ1-2, the full variable domain is KAGVTQTPRYLIKTRGQQVTLSCSPISGHRSVSWYQQTPGQGLQFLFEYFSETQRNKGNFPGRFSGRQFSNSRSEMNVSTLELGDSALYLCASSLEQSYGYTFGSGTRLTVV.

The chain employs TRBV4-2 and TRBJ1-1, with D perhaps TRBD1 (5 bases). The germline V gene has CDR1 LGHNA and CDR2 YNFKEQ. The CDR3 sequence is 16 residues long. The V end was cut by 2 bases, the J end by 4 bases, with 17 bases between. This CDR3 reads CASSQTLDGGGTEAFF. CDR3 sequence (DNA): TGTGCCAGCAGCCAAACCCTCGACGGGGGGGGCACTGAAGCTTTCTTT.

The chain has TRBV15 and TRBJ2-7, with D perhaps matching TRBD2 (6 bases). This CDR3 spans 15 amino acids. Trimming stripped 5 bases from V and 3 bases from J, with 17 bases between. Germline assignment: CDR1 LNHNV and CDR2 YYDKDF (reference sequence). The CDR3 bases are TGTGCCACCAGCGGGACGCACGGGGGAGGCTACGAGCAGTACTTC. As protein: CATSGTHGGGYEQYF.

CDR3 in amino acids: CSARFDLGLQETQYF. Written as DNA, the CDR3 is TGCAGTGCTAGATTCGACCTCGGGCTCCAAGAGACCCAGTACTTC. The V gene is TRBV20-1, the J gene TRBJ2-5; no clear D gene. Trimming took off 2 bases at V and 1 base at J, with 14 bases between the two ends. Germline V CDR1 and CDR2: DFQATT, SNEGSKA (reference sequence). The CDR3 runs 15 residues.

This clonotype was counted a few times. The V call is TRBV9, the J call TRBJ1-1; no reliable D call. The germline CDR1 and CDR2 sequences are SGDLS and YYNGEE. This CDR3 contains 13 residues. V was clipped by 3 bases and J by 0 bases, with 6 bases between them. The CDR3 nucleotides read TGTGCCAGCAGCGCCCGCCTGAACACTGAAGCTTTCTTT. Its protein is CASSARLNTEAFF.

In its sample, this clonotype was seen a few times. The chain has TRBV29-1 and TRBJ2-7; D not resolved. CDR1 and CDR2 from the germline V gene are SQVTM and ANQGSEA. The CDR3 covers 11 residues. V dropped 7 bases and J dropped 4 bases, with 11 bases sitting between them. CDR3 bases: TGCAGCGGCCCGGCCGGTTACGAGCAGTACTTC. Translating it yields CSGPAGYEQYF.

V usage is TRBV10-3 and J usage is TRBJ1-6, with TRBD1 as a possible D gene (5 bases). Germline-derived CDR1 and CDR2 are ENHRY and SYGVKD. Trimming took off 2 bases at V and 6 bases at J, with 11 bases between the two ends. The CDR3 covers 15 residues. The CDR3 protein is CAISENRGGNSPLHF. The CDR3 region has the DNA TGTGCCATCAGTGAGAATAGGGGTGGTAATTCACCCCTCCACTTT.

This clonotype occurred a few times. This chain links TRBV20-1 with TRBJ2-5, with D perhaps TRBD1 (5 bases). Germline assignment: CDR1 DFQATT and CDR2 SNEGSKA (reference sequence). The CDR3 runs to 13 residues. CDR3 residues: CTPRRTGQETQYF. The CDR3 region has the DNA TGCACCCCTCGAAGAACAGGACAAGAGACCCAGTACTTC.

This clonotype was picked up a small number of times. The gene calls are TRBV6-1 and TRBJ2-3; TRBD2 might be the D (5 bases). CDR1 is MNHNS and CDR2 is SASEGT in the germline V gene. Trimming took 6 bases from V and 5 from J, leaving 18 bases between them. CDR3 length equals 15 residues. The CDR3 DNA follows: TGTGCCAGCAGCCGTGGGCAGAATCGGGGAGATACGCAGTATTTT. Its protein product is CASSRGQNRGDTQYF.

This clonotype has more than one count but fewer than ten. This chain joins TRBV29-1 and TRBJ1-6; tentatively, D is TRBD1 (6 bases). Germline V gives CDR1 SQVTM, CDR2 ANQGSEA. V was clipped by 4 bases and J by 4 bases, with 8 bases between them. The CDR3 totals 13 residues. The CDR3 nucleotides read TGCAGCGTTGGCCAGGGGTATAATTCACCCCTCCACTTT. It codes for CSVGQGYNSPLHF. Variable domain in full (rest from reference TRBV29-1 and TRBJ1-6): SAVISQKPSRDICQRGTSLTIQCQVDSQVTMMFWYRQQPGQSLTLIATANQGSEATYESGFVIDKFPISRPNLTFSTLTVSNMSPEDSSIYLCSVGQGYNSPLHFGNGTRLTVT.

The rearrangement joins TRBV12-3 or TRBV12-4 to TRBJ1-5; 8 bases are a match to TRBD1. CDR3 length equals 16 residues. Trimming took 6 bases from V and 0 from J; bases not matched to a gene: 7. The CDR3, as DNA: TGTGCCAGCAGAGATAGACAGGGGCATAGCAATCAGCCCCAGCATTTT. It codes for CASRDRQGHSNQPQHF.

The CDR3 DNA reads TGCAGTGCTAGAGATAGAAGGGAAAGGGCTACTGAAGCTTTCTTT. Translating gives CSARDRRERATEAFF. The gene calls are TRBV20-1 and TRBJ1-1; D is uncertain. The CDR3 length is 15 residues. V was shortened by 0 bases and J by 5 bases, with 16 bases between the two germline ends. Germline V lookup: CDR1 DFQATT, CDR2 SNEGSKA (reference sequence).

The V gene is TRBV5-1, the J gene TRBJ1-6, with a weak D call TRBD1 (6 bases). The V end lost 4 bases, the J end lost 0 bases, and 11 bases lay between the germline ends. The V gene's germline CDR1 is SGHRS and CDR2 YFSETQ. The length of the CDR3 is 16 residues. DNA for the CDR3: TGCGCCAGCAGCCCAGGACAGAGCTCCTATAATTCACCCCTCCACTTT. Translating gives CASSPGQSSYNSPLHF.

This clonotype showed up just a few times. The chain employs TRBV20-1 and TRBJ2-7; D gene ambiguous. This CDR3 spans 11 amino acids. Trimming removed 6 bases from V and 6 bases from J, with 12 bases in between. Per germline, CDR1 DFQATT and CDR2 SNEGSKA (reference sequence). The CDR3 region is CSAGPWAEQYF. CDR3 nucleotides: TGCAGTGCCGGTCCTTGGGCCGAGCAGTACTTC.

This clonotype has a single count. The genes are TRBV20-1 and TRBJ2-5; D might be TRBD1 or TRBD2, each matching 5 bases. Per the germline V gene, CDR1 is DFQATT and CDR2 is SNEGSKA (reference sequence). The CDR3 contains 15 residues. Trimming took off 5 bases at V and 2 bases at J, with 18 bases between the two ends. CDR3 sequence: CSAPRRVGRQETQYF. Here the CDR3 DNA reads TGCAGTGCTCCGCGAAGGGTGGGACGACAAGAGACCCAGTACTTC.

The gene calls are TRBV20-1 and TRBJ2-5; D possibly corresponds to TRBD2 (6 bases). Trimming took 7 bases from V and 5 from J, leaving 17 bases between them. Germline lookup yields CDR1 DFQATT and CDR2 SNEGSKA (reference sequence). The CDR3 contains 13 residues. The CDR3 nucleotides are TGCAGTGTTGGACGGGCAGGGAGGGAGACCCAGTACTTC. This sequence encodes CSVGRAGRETQYF.

This clonotype was detected only a few times. The chain links TRBV5-5 to TRBJ2-1; D possibly corresponds to TRBD2 (6 bases). This CDR3 contains 15 residues. From germline, CDR1 is SGHKS and CDR2 YYEKEE (reference sequence). V lost 0 bases, J lost 4 bases, and 11 bases lay in between. CDR3 bases: TGTGCCAGCAGCTTGGTGGAGGGGCCTTACAATGAGCAGTTCTTC. Encoded protein: CASSLVEGPYNEQFF.

The chain links TRBV7-8 to TRBJ2-3; 9 bases map to TRBD2. The V and J ends lost 1 base and 2 bases, in that order; junction bases with no gene match: 4. The CDR3 is made up of 16 amino acids. Germline V gene sequence: CDR1 SGHVS, CDR2 FQNEAQ. The CDR3: CASSLDAGGLTDTQYF. CDR3 coding DNA: TGTGCCAGCAGCTTAGACGCGGGGGGGCTCACAGATACGCAGTATTTT.

This clonotype was observed a handful of times. The rearrangement uses TRBV20-1 and TRBJ2-7, with D perhaps being TRBD1 or TRBD2 (5 bases each). This CDR3 is 16 amino acids long. Germline CDR1 is DFQATT and CDR2 is SNEGSKA (reference sequence). Trimming took off 6 bases at V and 2 bases at J, with 23 bases between the two ends. DNA of the CDR3: TGCAGTGCGCAAGGGGAGCAACAGCCTCCCCCCTACGAGCAGTACTTC. It specifies CSAQGEQQPPPYEQYF.

This clonotype was counted between two and nine times. The rearrangement uses TRBV12-3 or TRBV12-4 and TRBJ1-2, with D perhaps matching TRBD1 (6 bases). Trimming took off 6 bases at V and 3 bases at J, with 14 bases between the two ends. This CDR3 region has 14 residues. CDR3 sequence reads: CASSLAGVDYGYTF. The CDR3, as DNA: TGTGCCAGCAGCTTGGCAGGGGTCGACTATGGCTACACCTTC.